One and the same sample provided the 25 T cell receptor beta chains below, sequenced in a study of blood T cell repertoires in COVID-19. Only in-frame clones appear in the TCRdb table, and some are missing; sequencing was by immunoSEQ multiplex PCR. The data contain over 110,000 clones, roughly 88% of them seen just once; the ten biggest clones take up 1.5% to 2%. Sequencing was performed on peripheral blood. These receptor sequences come from a man in his 70s with acute or convalescent COVID-19.

The chain links TRBV6-5 to TRBJ1-1; 9 nucleotides line up with TRBD1. This CDR3 is built from 14 residues. The germline V gene has CDR1 MNHEY and CDR2 SVGAGI. The V and J ends lost 8 bases and 3 bases, in that order; junction bases with no gene match: 7. As DNA, the CDR3 is TGTGCCAGCCTGACCGGGACAGGGTACACTGAAGCTTTCTTT. Protein: CASLTGTGYTEAFF.

This chain links TRBV6-5 with TRBJ1-1; TRBD1 agrees at 8 bases. The CDR3 has 14 amino acids. CDR1 and CDR2 from the germline V gene are MNHEY and SVGAGI. J gave up 1 base and V 6 bases, and 4 bases lay outside the gene matches. In DNA form, the CDR3 reads TGTGCCAGCAGATCAGGGGGCGCGAACACTGAAGCTTTCTTT. Its translation is CASRSGGANTEAFF.

The gene calls are TRBV7-3 and TRBJ1-3, with unresolved D. This CDR3 is 16 amino acids long. V lost 1 base and J 4 bases, leaving 14 bases between the germline ends. The germline V gene encodes CDR1 SGHTA and CDR2 FQGTGA. The CDR3 nucleotides are TGTGCCAGCAGCTTAAGCGGTACTGTCGGCGGAAACACCATATATTTT. Its translation is CASSLSGTVGGNTIYF.

This clone occurred once. V and J are TRBV5-1 and TRBJ1-1, with 7 bases matching TRBD1. V dropped 4 bases and J dropped 3; count of bases not matched to a gene: 3. There are 13 residues in the CDR3. Looked up from germline, CDR1 is SGHRS and CDR2 is YFSETQ. CDR3 loop: CASSRQGDTEAFF. DNA for the CDR3: TGCGCCAGCAGCCGACAGGGAGACACTGAAGCTTTCTTT.

The rearrangement links TRBV3-1 (or the pseudogene TRBV3-2) to TRBJ2-4, with 8 bases aligning to TRBD1. The germline CDR1 and CDR2 sequences are LGHDT and YNNKEL (reference sequence). CDR3 size: 16 residues. The ends lost 4 bases at V and 1 base at J; junction bases unmatched: 6. CDR3 DNA sequence: TGTGCCAGCAGCCGAGGACAGGGACAGGCCAAAAACATTCAGTACTTC. Translating gives CASSRGQGQAKNIQYF.

The chain employs TRBV14 and TRBJ1-2, with D possibly being TRBD1 (6 bases). Germline CDR1 reads SGHDN; CDR2 reads FVKESK. Trimming shortened V by 0 bases and J by 5 bases, and 10 bases separated the two germline ends. This CDR3 contains 14 residues. The CDR3 reads CASSQEAQGYGYTF. The CDR3 nucleotides are TGTGCCAGCAGCCAAGAGGCACAGGGATATGGCTACACCTTC.

The J gene is TRBJ1-6, the V gene TRBV19; 7 bases are a match to TRBD1. Germline V lookup: CDR1 LNHDA, CDR2 SQIVND (reference sequence). The junction had 5 bases not matched to a gene; V was cut back by 2 bases and J by 7 bases. This CDR3 is built from 15 residues. CDR3 nucleotides: TGTGCCAGTAGTATACTCGACAGGGACAATTCACCCCTCCACTTT. Its translation is CASSILDRDNSPLHF.

In this sample, this clone turned up a few times. The V gene is TRBV5-1, the J gene TRBJ2-3, with 8 bases matching TRBD1. V was clipped by 4 bases and J by 3 bases; unmatched bases: 4. This CDR3 is built from 14 residues. CDR1 and CDR2 (germline): SGHRS, YFSETQ. The CDR3: CASSPGQETDTQYF. CDR3 coding DNA: TGCGCCAGCAGCCCGGGACAGGAAACAGATACGCAGTATTTT.

This sequence joins TRBV10-3 and TRBJ2-3; D is undetermined. CDR1 and CDR2 (germline): ENHRY, SYGVKD. CDR3 length equals 11 residues. Trimming left V 2 bases short and J 6 bases short, with 3 bases between. CDR3: CAISEGDTQYF. In nucleotides, the CDR3 is TGTGCCATCAGTGAGGGCGATACGCAGTATTTT.

This rearrangement joins TRBV7-6 to TRBJ1-3; TRBD1 matches at 7 bases. CDR1 is SGHVS, CDR2 FNYEAQ, per germline. There are 16 residues in the CDR3. Unmatched junction bases numbered 10, after V lost 6 bases and J lost 2 bases. The chain's CDR3 is CASSPTGTVAGNTIYF. The DNA of the CDR3 is TGTGCCAGCAGTCCAACCGGGACAGTGGCTGGAAACACCATATATTTT. Looking up the rest from reference TRBV7-6 and TRBJ1-3 gives the full variable domain: GAGVSQSPRYKVTKRGQDVALRCDPISGHVSLYWYRQALGQGPEFLTYFNYEAQQDKSGLPNDRFSAERPEGSISTLTIQRTEQRDSAMYRCASSPTGTVAGNTIYFGEGSWLTVV.

The genes are TRBV11-2 and TRBJ1-1; tentatively, D is TRBD1 (6 bases). The CDR3 contains 18 residues. CDR1 and CDR2 (germline): SGHAT, FQNNGV. Trimming took off 3 bases at V and 0 bases at J, with 20 bases between the two ends. The CDR3 sequence is CASSLAGAAGGMNTEAFF. In nucleotides, the CDR3 is TGTGCCAGCAGCTTGGCGGGGGCCGCGGGCGGTATGAACACTGAAGCTTTCTTT.

The V and J genes are TRBV5-5 and TRBJ2-5, with TRBD1 matching over 9 bases. The CDR3 length is 12 residues. The V and J ends lost 3 bases and 9 bases, in that order; junction bases with no gene match: 3. Germline lookup yields CDR1 SGHKS and CDR2 YYEKEE (reference sequence). CDR3 in DNA: TGTGCCAGCAGCTACGACAGGGGGGCCCAGTACTTC. Translated, it gives CASSYDRGAQYF. The whole variable domain, remainder taken from reference TRBV5-5 and TRBJ2-5, is DAGVTQSPTHLIKTRGQQVTLRCSPISGHKSVSWYQQVLGQGPQFIFQYYEKEERGRGNFPDRFSARQFPNYSSELNVNALLLGDSALYLCASSYDRGAQYFGPGTRLLVL.

The V and J genes are TRBV10-1 and TRBJ2-1, with 7 positions matching TRBD1. The CDR3 has 17 residues. Per the germline V gene, CDR1 is WNHNN and CDR2 is SYGVQD (reference sequence). Trimming cost V 2 bases and J 0 bases; bases outside gene matches: 7. The CDR3 sequence: CASSEALTGFSYNEQFF. The CDR3 DNA follows: TGCGCCAGCAGTGAGGCCCTGACAGGGTTCTCCTACAATGAGCAGTTCTTC.

The CDR3 DNA follows: TGTGCCAGCAGCCATCTCGGTGACAGCCTGACTGAAGCTTTCTTT. Translation gives CASSHLGDSLTEAFF. This chain uses TRBV4-2 with TRBJ1-1; D possibly corresponds to TRBD1 (5 bases). CDR1 is LGHNA and CDR2 is YNFKEQ in the germline V gene. Trimming took 3 bases from V and 5 from J, leaving 16 bases between them. The CDR3 runs 15 residues.

The rearrangement uses TRBV3-1 (or the pseudogene TRBV3-2) and TRBJ1-2, with TRBD1 matching 7 bases. The CDR3 consists of 15 residues. Germline V gene data show CDR1 as LGHDT and CDR2 as YNNKEL (reference sequence). V was pared by 0 bases and J by 7 bases, with 8 bases of the junction left unmatched. CDR3 residues: CASSQDPTGIGGYTF. CDR3 DNA: TGTGCCAGCAGCCAAGACCCGACAGGGATCGGTGGCTACACCTTC.

This chain joins TRBV29-1 and TRBJ2-7; the D gene is possibly TRBD2 (7 bases). Germline loops: CDR1 SQVTM, CDR2 ANQGSEA. This CDR3 spans 15 amino acids. V lost 8 bases and J lost 0, with 20 bases in between. CDR3 bases: TGCAGCATCCCCAACAGGGAGGGAGGCTCCTACGAGCAGTACTTC. It codes for CSIPNREGGSYEQYF.

The gene calls are TRBV4-1 and TRBJ2-7; 8 nucleotides align to TRBD1. The CDR3 has 16 residues. Germline V gene sequence: CDR1 MGHRA, CDR2 YSYEKL. The trim removed 2 bases at V and 2 bases at J, leaving 8 bases unmatched. The CDR3 DNA reads TGCGCCAGCAGCCAAAAGGTCGGGACAGGAGCCTACGAGCAGTACTTC. Protein sequence: CASSQKVGTGAYEQYF.

This chain uses TRBV5-4 with TRBJ2-6; D is perhaps TRBD1 (7 bases). V was trimmed by 0 bases and J by 0 bases, leaving 13 bases between them. This CDR3 spans 18 amino acids. Per the germline V gene, CDR1 is SGHNT and CDR2 is YYREEE (reference sequence). The CDR3 loop reads CASSLGGDSYSGANVLTF. The CDR3 bases are TGTGCCAGCAGCTTGGGGGGGGACAGTTACTCTGGGGCCAACGTCCTGACTTTC.

This clone was seen many times. This chain links TRBV7-9 with TRBJ2-1, with D possibly matching TRBD2 (6 bases). Trimming shortened V by 5 bases and J by 0 bases, and 11 bases separated the two germline ends. Germline CDR1 is SEHNR and CDR2 is FQNEAQ (reference sequence). The CDR3 is 15 amino acids. The CDR3 DNA follows: TGTGCCAGCAGCGCCGGGAGAAGCTCCTACAATGAGCAGTTCTTC. As protein: CASSAGRSSYNEQFF.

This clone was recorded a few times. J is TRBJ2-7 and V is TRBV27, with TRBD2 identical over 8 bases. The V gene's germline CDR1 is MNHEY and CDR2 SMNVEV (reference sequence). This CDR3 comprises 16 residues. V dropped 7 bases and J dropped 6; count of bases not matched to a gene: 17. The CDR3 bases are TGTGCCAGCACCTCCGGGACGGGACTAGTCTATTCCGAGCAGTACTTC. This codes for CASTSGTGLVYSEQYF.

This sequence joins TRBV12-3 or TRBV12-4 and TRBJ2-4; a possible D gene is TRBD2 (5 bases). V was trimmed by 5 bases and J by 9 bases, leaving 14 bases between them. This CDR3 has 13 residues. The CDR3 DNA sequence: TGTGCCAGCAGTCCCCCTTCCGGAGGCATTCAGTACTTC. This translates into CASSPPSGGIQYF.

CDR3 region: CASSPQDRGITGELFF. DNA of the CDR3: TGTGCCAGCAGCCCACAGGACAGGGGGATCACCGGGGAGCTGTTTTTT. The chain recombines TRBV6-6 with TRBJ2-2; 10 bases fit TRBD1. V dropped 6 bases and J dropped 4; count of bases not matched to a gene: 8. Per the germline V gene, CDR1 is MNHNY and CDR2 is SVGAGI (reference sequence). This CDR3 region has 16 residues.

This chain links TRBV14 with TRBJ1-2; D is perhaps TRBD1 (6 bases). Germline V gene lookup returns CDR1 SGHDN and CDR2 FVKESK. The germline V and J ends were trimmed by 4 bases and 8 bases, with 14 bases remaining between them. The CDR3 has 13 amino acids. The CDR3 loop reads CASSPGQMAGYTF. In nucleotides, the CDR3 is TGTGCCAGCAGCCCAGGACAGATGGCCGGCTACACCTTC.

This sequence joins TRBV24-1 and TRBJ2-3; TRBD1 matches 8 bases. There are 17 residues in the CDR3. CDR1 is KGHDR, CDR2 SFDVKD, per germline. Trimming removed 5 bases from V and 2 bases from J; junction bases left unmatched: 11. The CDR3 nucleotides are TGTGCCACCAGTGTCGGGACAGGTTATAAGCACACAGATACGCAGTATTTT. It codes for CATSVGTGYKHTDTQYF.

This chain connects TRBV28 to TRBJ1-5; D not certain. The V end lost 3 bases, the J end lost 3 bases, and 9 bases lay between the germline ends. CDR3 size: 14 residues. Germline CDR1 reads MDHEN; CDR2 reads SYDVKM. As DNA, the CDR3 is TGTGCCAGCAGTTTTGGAGTGGTCAATCAGCCCCAGCATTTT. Protein: CASSFGVVNQPQHF.